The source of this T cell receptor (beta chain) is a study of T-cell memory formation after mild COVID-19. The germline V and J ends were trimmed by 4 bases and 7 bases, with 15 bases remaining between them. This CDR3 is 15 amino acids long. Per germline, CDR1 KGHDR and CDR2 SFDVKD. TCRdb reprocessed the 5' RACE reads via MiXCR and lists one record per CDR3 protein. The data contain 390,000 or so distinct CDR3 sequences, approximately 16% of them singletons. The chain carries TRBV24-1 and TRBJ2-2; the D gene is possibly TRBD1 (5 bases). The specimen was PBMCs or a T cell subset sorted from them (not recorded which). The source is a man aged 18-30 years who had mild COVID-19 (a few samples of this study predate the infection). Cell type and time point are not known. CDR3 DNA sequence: TGTGCCACCAGTGACCCAGGGAATTCGTACGGGGAGCTGTTTTTT. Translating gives CATSDPGNSYGELFF.